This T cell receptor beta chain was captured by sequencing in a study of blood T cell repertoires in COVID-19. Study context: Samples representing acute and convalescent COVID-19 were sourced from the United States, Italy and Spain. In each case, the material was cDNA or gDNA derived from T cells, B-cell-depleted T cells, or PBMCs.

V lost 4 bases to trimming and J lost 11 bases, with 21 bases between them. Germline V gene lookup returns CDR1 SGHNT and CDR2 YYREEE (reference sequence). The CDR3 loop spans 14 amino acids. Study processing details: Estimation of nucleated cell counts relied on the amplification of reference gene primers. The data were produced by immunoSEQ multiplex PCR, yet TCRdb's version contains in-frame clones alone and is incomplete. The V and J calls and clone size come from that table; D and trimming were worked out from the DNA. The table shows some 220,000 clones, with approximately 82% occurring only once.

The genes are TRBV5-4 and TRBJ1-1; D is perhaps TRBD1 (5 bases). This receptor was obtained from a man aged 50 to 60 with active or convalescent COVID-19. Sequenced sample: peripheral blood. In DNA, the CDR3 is TGTGCCAGCAGCCCTGGAGGGCAGGGAGCGGGGGCTTTCTTT. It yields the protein CASSPGGQGAGAFF.